Detailed here is one T cell receptor beta chain. Its target is unknown. Germline lookup yields CDR1 DFQATT and CDR2 SNEGSKA (reference sequence). The CDR3 is made up of 17 amino acids. The V and J ends lost 6 bases and 2 bases, in that order; junction bases with no gene match: 10. This entry comes from a study of T cell repertoires in cytomegalovirus infection. TCRdb re-derived calls from the reads in MiXCR, one entry per CDR3 protein. The repertoire holds around 450,000 distinct CDR3 sequences, around 32% seen once, with about 13% in the top ten. Regarding the study as a whole: What dominated the ex vivo response were HLA-C-restricted CMV-specific TCR beta clonotypes.

The clonotype was recovered from a human donor in good health (CMV status not recorded). Some clones in this sample may be carry-over from other donors' samples. The sample comprised PBMCs. The J gene is TRBJ2-3, the V gene TRBV20-1; 14 positions match TRBD2. The CDR3 sequence: CSAPAGTSGRPTDTQYF. The CDR3 region has the DNA TGCAGTGCCCCAGCCGGGACTAGCGGGAGACCCACAGATACGCAGTATTTT.